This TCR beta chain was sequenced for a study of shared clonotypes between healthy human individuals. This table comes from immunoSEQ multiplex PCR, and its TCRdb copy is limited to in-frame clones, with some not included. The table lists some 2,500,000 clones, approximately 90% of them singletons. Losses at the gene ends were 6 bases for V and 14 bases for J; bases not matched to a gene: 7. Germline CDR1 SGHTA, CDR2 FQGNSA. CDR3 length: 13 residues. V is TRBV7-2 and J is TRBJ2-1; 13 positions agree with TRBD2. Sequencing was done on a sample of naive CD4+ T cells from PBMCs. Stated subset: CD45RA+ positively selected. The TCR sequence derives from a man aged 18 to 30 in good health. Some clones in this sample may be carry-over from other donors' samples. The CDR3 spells CASRGGTSGKEFF. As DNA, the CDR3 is TGTGCCAGCAGGGGAGGGACTAGCGGGAAAGAGTTCTTC.